The rows below give T cell receptor beta chains drawn from one sample of a study of T cells in narcolepsy. Profiled with immunoSEQ multiplex PCR; TCRdb holds only in-frame clones, not every one. This sample yields around 30,000 clones, of which around four fifths are seen a single time; 1.2% belongs to the top ten. Sequencing was performed on CD45RA- memory CD4+ T cells from PBMCs. Receptors were obtained from a human donor with narcolepsy. Each CDR3 is given with its conserved first and last residue. D genes are given only for firm matches. Size tells how often a clone was seen (once, few, many) or the class of an expanded clone, and some rows leave it out.

CAGDRGRIDEQFF,TGTGCCGGCGACAGGGGGCGCATCGATGAGCAGTTCTTC,TRBJ2-1,TRBV6-5,TRBD1,.
CASSQQGGLGTEAFF,TGCGCCAGCAGCCAGCAAGGGGGCTTGGGCACTGAAGCTTTCTTT,TRBJ1-1,TRBV5-1,TRBD1,.
CASSATGDGPYEQYF,TGCGCCAGCAGCGCCACCGGTGACGGCCCCTACGAGCAGTACTTC,TRBJ2-7,TRBV5-1,.,.
CASSPTGAEAFF,TGTGCCAGCAGCCCAACAGGGGCTGAAGCTTTCTTT,TRBJ1-1,TRBV5-5,TRBD1,.
CASSQAGEGGETQYF,TGTGCCAGCAGCCAGGCTGGGGAGGGGGGAGAGACCCAGTACTTC,TRBJ2-5,TRBV4-2,.,.
CASSAATSGVGEQYF,TGCGCCAGCAGTGCCGCGACTAGCGGGGTCGGGGAGCAGTACTTC,TRBJ2-7,TRBV10-1,TRBD2,.
CASMVGGTGGYEQYF,TGTGCCAGCATGGTAGGTGGTACAGGGGGCTACGAGCAGTACTTC,TRBJ2-7,TRBV21-1,.,.
CSAVPSNYGYTF,TGCAGCGCTGTGCCCTCTAACTATGGCTACACCTTC,TRBJ1-2,TRBV29-1,.,.
CASSPLGLAGPTYEQYF,TGTGCCAGCTCACCCTTGGGACTAGCGGGGCCCACCTACGAGCAGTACTTC,TRBJ2-7,TRBV18,TRBD2,.
CASSARYGYTF,TGTGCCAGCAGTGCACGGTATGGCTACACCTTC,TRBJ1-2,TRBV2,.,.
CASSLAQTGGGTEAFF,TGCGCCAGCAGCTTGGCCCAAACAGGGGGCGGAACTGAAGCTTTCTTT,TRBJ1-1,TRBV5-1,TRBD1,.
CASSSGGGRNIQYF,TGTGCCAGCAGCTCAGGCGGGGGCCGAAACATTCAGTACTTC,TRBJ2-4,TRBV5-6,.,.
CASSLDRVVGYGYTF,TGTGCCAGCAGCTTAGACAGGGTGGTCGGCTATGGCTACACCTTC,TRBJ1-2,TRBV7-2,.,.
CASSPRLAGGGETQYF,TGTGCCAGCAGCCCGCGACTAGCGGGGGGTGGGGAGACCCAGTACTTC,TRBJ2-5,TRBV5-6,TRBD2,.
CASSDRVDNQPQHF,TGTGCCAGCAGCGACAGGGTAGACAATCAGCCCCAGCATTTT,TRBJ1-5,TRBV18,TRBD1,.
CASTDGGVFSGNTIYF,TGTGCCAGCACTGACGGAGGGGTCTTCTCTGGAAACACCATATATTTT,TRBJ1-3,TRBV6-1,.,.
CASSDSGGKSLSYNEQFF,TGTGCCAGCAGTGATTCGGGGGGGAAGTCTCTTTCCTACAATGAGCAGTTCTTC,TRBJ2-1,TRBV2,TRBD2,.
CASSLGRAEAFF,TGCGCCAGCAGCTTGGGACGAGCTGAAGCTTTCTTT,TRBJ1-1,TRBV5-1,.,.
CASRGESSYEQYF,TGTGCCAGCAGGGGAGAGAGCTCCTACGAGCAGTACTTC,TRBJ2-7,TRBV25-1,.,.
CASSPLGAGGQETQYF,TGCGCCAGCAGCCCCTTAGGAGCGGGGGGCCAAGAGACCCAGTACTTC,TRBJ2-5,TRBV5-1,TRBD2,.
CASSPSGEVGYGYTF,TGCGCCAGCAGCCCATCAGGGGAGGTTGGCTATGGCTACACCTTC,TRBJ1-2,TRBV5-1,.,once
CASSLERFNEQFF,TGTGCCAGCAGCTTGGAACGTTTCAATGAGCAGTTCTTC,TRBJ2-1,TRBV11-3,.,.
CASSTRTGTGVDTQYF,TGTGCCAGCAGCACACGAACCGGGACAGGGGTAGATACGCAGTATTTT,TRBJ2-3,TRBV11-3,TRBD1,few
CASSGRSGAGEQFF,TGTGCCAGCAGCGGCCGAAGTGGTGCTGGGGAGCAGTTCTTC,TRBJ2-1,TRBV2,.,.
CASSPGSVPGANVLTF,TGCGCCAGCAGCCCAGGTTCGGTACCTGGGGCCAACGTCCTGACTTTC,TRBJ2-6,TRBV4-1,.,.
CASSQTGTVPGNTIYF,TGTGCCAGCAGCCAAACCGGGACAGTCCCTGGAAACACCATATATTTT,TRBJ1-3,TRBV11-3,TRBD1,.
CASSPLAGSDTGELFF,TGTGCCAGCAGCCCTCTGGCAGGGTCGGACACCGGGGAGCTGTTTTTT,TRBJ2-2,TRBV5-4,.,once
CASWGRETGNEKLFF,TGTGCCAGCTGGGGACGTGAGACAGGGAATGAAAAACTGTTTTTT,TRBJ1-4,TRBV7-9,TRBD1,.
CASSREGNTEAFF,TGTGCCAGCAGTAGGGAGGGGAACACTGAAGCTTTCTTT,TRBJ1-1,TRBV2,.,few
CASSSLGQGARNEQFF,TGTGCCAGCAGTTCGTTAGGACAGGGGGCGCGAAATGAGCAGTTCTTC,TRBJ2-1,TRBV6-5,TRBD1,.
CAWSHGAGWAQHF,TGTGCCTGGAGCCACGGGGCAGGATGGGCCCAGCATTTT,TRBJ1-5,TRBV30,.,.
CASSLGIHEQFF,TGTGCCAGCAGCTTGGGGATCCATGAGCAGTTCTTC,TRBJ2-1,TRBV7-9,.,.
CASSAIRTGNQPQHF,TGTGCCAGTAGTGCCATAAGGACAGGGAATCAGCCCCAGCATTTT,TRBJ1-5,TRBV19,TRBD1,few
CATSRDLVLGTLSYNEQFF,TGTGCCACCAGCAGAGATTTAGTTTTAGGGACACTGTCCTACAATGAGCAGTTCTTC,TRBJ2-1,TRBV15,.,.
CASRATSSSGNTIYF,TGTGCCAGCAGAGCGACATCATCCTCTGGAAACACCATATATTTT,TRBJ1-3,TRBV6-1,.,few
CSVTDPYEQYF,TGCAGCGTTACGGACCCCTACGAGCAGTACTTC,TRBJ2-7,TRBV29-1,.,.
CASSLTDSSYNSPLHF,TGTGCCAGCAGCTTGACTGACAGCTCCTATAATTCACCCCTCCACTTT,TRBJ1-6,TRBV5-5,.,few
CASSYRLYGSPLHF,TGTGCCAGCAGTTACAGGCTTTATGGCTCACCCCTCCACTTT,TRBJ1-6,TRBV6-6,.,once
CASSPLRDRGTWRVEVNTF,TGTGCCAGCTCCCCACTCCGGGACAGGGGAACCTGGAGGGTTGAGGTGAACACCTTC,TRBJ1-2,TRBV7-8,TRBD1,.
CASSQDPRGRGNQPQHF,TGTGCCAGCAGCCAAGACCCCCGGGGCAGGGGCAATCAGCCCCAGCATTTT,TRBJ1-5,TRBV4-2,.,.